This record looks at one T cell receptor beta chain sequence and its context. The target antigen is unknown. Looked up from germline, CDR1 is MNHEY and CDR2 is SVGAGI. This CDR3 is built from 12 residues. Trimming took off 4 bases at V and 3 bases at J, with 7 bases between the two ends. This record belongs to a study of cytomegalovirus exposure and HLA in healthy donors. General study points: Most TCR sequences were rare, but some public TCRs occurred in many donors. Information on immune exposure was restricted to one variable (CMV serostatus). According to the study, 160 or so TCR beta chains were cytomegalovirus-associated. The authors later found most CMV-associated TCR beta chains appeared HLA-restricted.

Primers for the PCR totalled 60 Vbeta and 13 Jbeta. Using immunoSEQ multiplex PCR, the repertoire was profiled, and TCRdb retains in-frame clones only, with some absent. The repertoire consists of 170,000 or so clones, with 79% occurring once and the leading ten covering roughly 0.64%. Material: PBMCs. The rearrangement links TRBV6-5 to TRBJ2-7; D unclear. The TCR originated in a woman in her 40s in good health and CMV-seronegative. In DNA, the CDR3 is TGTGCCAGCAGTTTCGACATCTACGAGCAGTACTTC. Its translation is CASSFDIYEQYF.